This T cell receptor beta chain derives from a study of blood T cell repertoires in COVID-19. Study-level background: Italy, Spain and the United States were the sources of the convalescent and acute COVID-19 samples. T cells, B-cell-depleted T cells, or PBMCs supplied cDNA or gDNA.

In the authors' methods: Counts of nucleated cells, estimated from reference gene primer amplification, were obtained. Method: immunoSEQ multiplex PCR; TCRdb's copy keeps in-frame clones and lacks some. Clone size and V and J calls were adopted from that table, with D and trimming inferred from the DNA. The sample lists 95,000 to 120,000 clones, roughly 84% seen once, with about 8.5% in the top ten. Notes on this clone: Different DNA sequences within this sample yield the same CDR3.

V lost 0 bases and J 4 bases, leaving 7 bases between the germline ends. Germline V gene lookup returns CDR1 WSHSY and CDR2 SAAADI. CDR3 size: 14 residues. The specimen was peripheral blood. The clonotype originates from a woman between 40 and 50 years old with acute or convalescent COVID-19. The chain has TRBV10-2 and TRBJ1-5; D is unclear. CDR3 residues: CASSESGVNQPQHF. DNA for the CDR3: TGCGCCAGCAGTGAGTCGGGAGTTAATCAGCCCCAGCATTTT.